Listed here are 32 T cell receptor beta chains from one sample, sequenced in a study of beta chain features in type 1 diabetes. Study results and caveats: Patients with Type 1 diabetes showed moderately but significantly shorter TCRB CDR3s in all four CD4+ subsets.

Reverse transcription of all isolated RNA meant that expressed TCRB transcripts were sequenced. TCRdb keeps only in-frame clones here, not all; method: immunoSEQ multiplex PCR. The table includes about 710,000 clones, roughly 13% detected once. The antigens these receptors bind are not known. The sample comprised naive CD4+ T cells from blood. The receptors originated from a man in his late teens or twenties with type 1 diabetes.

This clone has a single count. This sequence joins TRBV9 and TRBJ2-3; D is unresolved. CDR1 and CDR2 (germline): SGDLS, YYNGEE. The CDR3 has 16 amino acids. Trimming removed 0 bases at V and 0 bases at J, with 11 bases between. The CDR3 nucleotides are TGTGCCAGCAGCGTAGGTGGGCAGACTAGCACAGATACGCAGTATTTT. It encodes CASSVGGQTSTDTQYF.

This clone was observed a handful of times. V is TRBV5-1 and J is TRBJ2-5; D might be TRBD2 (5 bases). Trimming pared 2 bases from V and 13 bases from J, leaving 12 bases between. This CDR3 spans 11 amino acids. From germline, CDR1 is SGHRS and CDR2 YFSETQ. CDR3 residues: CASSFLEGLYF. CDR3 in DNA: TGCGCCAGCAGCTTCCTTGAGGGTCTGTACTTC. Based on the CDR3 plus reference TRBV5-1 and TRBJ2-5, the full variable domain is KAGVTQTPRYLIKTRGQQVTLSCSPISGHRSVSWYQQTPGQGLQFLFEYFSETQRNKGNFPGRFSGRQFSNSRSEMNVSTLELGDSALYLCASSFLEGLYFGPGTRLLVL.

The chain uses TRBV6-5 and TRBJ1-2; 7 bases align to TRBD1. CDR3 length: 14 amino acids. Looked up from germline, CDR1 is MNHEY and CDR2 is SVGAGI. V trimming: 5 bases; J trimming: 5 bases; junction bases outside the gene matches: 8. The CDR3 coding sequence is TGTGCCAGCAGTAGAACAGGGGCACTTTATGGCTACACCTTC. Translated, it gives CASSRTGALYGYTF.

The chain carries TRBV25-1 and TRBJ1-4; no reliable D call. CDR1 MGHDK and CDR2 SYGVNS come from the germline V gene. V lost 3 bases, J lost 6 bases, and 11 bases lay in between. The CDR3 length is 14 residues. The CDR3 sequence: CASSDPNLYEKLFF. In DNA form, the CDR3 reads TGTGCCAGCAGTGACCCAAACCTTTATGAAAAACTGTTTTTT.

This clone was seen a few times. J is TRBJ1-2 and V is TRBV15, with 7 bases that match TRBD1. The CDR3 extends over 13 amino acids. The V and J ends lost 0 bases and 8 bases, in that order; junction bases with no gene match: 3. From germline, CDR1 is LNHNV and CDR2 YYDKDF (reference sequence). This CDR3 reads CATSRETGRGYTF. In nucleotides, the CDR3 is TGTGCCACCAGCAGAGAGACAGGGCGCGGCTACACCTTC.

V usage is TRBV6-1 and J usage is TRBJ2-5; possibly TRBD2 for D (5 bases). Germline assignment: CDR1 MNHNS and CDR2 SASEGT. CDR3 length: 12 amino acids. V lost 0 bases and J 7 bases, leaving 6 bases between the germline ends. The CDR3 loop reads CASSEATRTQYF. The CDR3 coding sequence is TGTGCCAGCAGTGAAGCTACTAGGACCCAGTACTTC.

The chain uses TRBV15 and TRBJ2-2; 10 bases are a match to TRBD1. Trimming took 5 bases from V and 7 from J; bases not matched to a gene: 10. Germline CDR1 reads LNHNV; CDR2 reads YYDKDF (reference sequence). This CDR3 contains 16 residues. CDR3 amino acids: CATSGLDRGINGELFF. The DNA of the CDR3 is TGTGCCACCAGCGGGCTGGACAGGGGGATTAACGGGGAGCTGTTTTTT.

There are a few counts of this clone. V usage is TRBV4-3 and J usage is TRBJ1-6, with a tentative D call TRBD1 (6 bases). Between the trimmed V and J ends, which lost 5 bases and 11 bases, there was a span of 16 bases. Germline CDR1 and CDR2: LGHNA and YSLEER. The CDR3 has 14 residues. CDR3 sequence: CASSEQGLDTPLHF. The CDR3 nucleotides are TGCGCCAGCAGCGAACAGGGTTTAGATACACCCCTCCACTTT.

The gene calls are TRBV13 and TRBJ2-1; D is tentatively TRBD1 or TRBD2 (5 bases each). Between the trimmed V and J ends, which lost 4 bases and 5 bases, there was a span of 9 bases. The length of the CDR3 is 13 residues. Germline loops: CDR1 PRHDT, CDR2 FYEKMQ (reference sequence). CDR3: CASSSGANNEQFF. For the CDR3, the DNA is TGTGCCAGCAGCTCCGGGGCCAACAATGAGCAGTTCTTC.

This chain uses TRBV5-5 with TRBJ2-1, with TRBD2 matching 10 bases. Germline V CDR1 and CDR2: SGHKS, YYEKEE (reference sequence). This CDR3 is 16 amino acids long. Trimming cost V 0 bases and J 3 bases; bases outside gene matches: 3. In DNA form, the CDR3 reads TGTGCCAGCAGCTTGGGGCTAGCGGGGGTCTACAATGAGCAGTTCTTC. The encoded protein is CASSLGLAGVYNEQFF.

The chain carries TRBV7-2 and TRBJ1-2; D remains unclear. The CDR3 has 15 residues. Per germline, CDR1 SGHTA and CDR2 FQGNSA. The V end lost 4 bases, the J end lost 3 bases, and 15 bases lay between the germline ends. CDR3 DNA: TGTGCCAGCAGCTCTTACAGACTGGGTGACTATGGCTACACCTTC. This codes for CASSSYRLGDYGYTF.

CDR3 nucleotide sequence: TGCGCCAGCAGCCAAGATCAAGGGGGACAAGAGACCCAGTACTTC. Encoded protein: CASSQDQGGQETQYF. The rearrangement uses TRBV4-3 and TRBJ2-5, with D perhaps TRBD1 (6 bases). This CDR3 region has 15 residues. From germline, CDR1 is LGHNA and CDR2 YSLEER. V lost 0 bases, J lost 2 bases, and 10 bases lay in between.

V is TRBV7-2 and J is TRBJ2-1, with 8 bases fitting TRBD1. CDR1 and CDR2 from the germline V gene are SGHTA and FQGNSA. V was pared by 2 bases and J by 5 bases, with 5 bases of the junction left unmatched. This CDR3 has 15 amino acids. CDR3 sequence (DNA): TGTGCCAGCAGCTTATGGACAGGGTTGGACAATGAGCAGTTCTTC. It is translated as CASSLWTGLDNEQFF. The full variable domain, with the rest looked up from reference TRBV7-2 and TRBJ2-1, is GAGVSQSPSNKVTEKGKDVELRCDPISGHTALYWYRQSLGQGLEFLIYFQGNSAPDKSGLPSDRFSAERTGGSVSTLTIQRTQQEDSAVYLCASSLWTGLDNEQFFGPGTRLTVL.

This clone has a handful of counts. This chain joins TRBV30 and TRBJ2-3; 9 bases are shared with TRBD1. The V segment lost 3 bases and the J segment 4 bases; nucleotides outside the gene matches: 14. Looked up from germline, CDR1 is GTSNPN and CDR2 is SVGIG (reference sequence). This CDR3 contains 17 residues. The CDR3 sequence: CAWRDLATGGKPDTQYF. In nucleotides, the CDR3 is TGTGCCTGGAGGGATTTGGCGACAGGGGGTAAACCAGATACGCAGTATTTT. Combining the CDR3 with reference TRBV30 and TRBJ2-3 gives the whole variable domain SQTIHQWPATLVQPVGSPLSLECTVEGTSNPNLYWYRQAAGRGLQLLFYSVGIGQISSEVPQNLSASRPQDRQFILSSKKLLLSDSGFYLCAWRDLATGGKPDTQYFGPGTRLTVL.

Here the CDR3 reads CASSKVGSLRDVDQPQHF. The CDR3 DNA reads as TGTGCCAGCAGCAAAGTAGGGTCCCTCAGGGATGTGGATCAGCCCCAGCATTTT. The V call is TRBV21-1, the J call TRBJ1-5; the table's D call, TRBD1, was not checked against the DNA. TRBV21-1 is classified as a pseudogene. The CDR3 covers 18 residues.

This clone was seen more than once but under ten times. The CDR3 loop is CAWTSHPGLAGAVQYF. In DNA form, the CDR3 reads TGTGCCTGGACCTCCCACCCGGGACTAGCGGGAGCGGTGCAGTACTTC. This chain links TRBV30 with TRBJ2-7, with TRBD2 matching 14 bases. Germline-derived CDR1 and CDR2 are GTSNPN and SVGIG (reference sequence). The CDR3 spans 16 residues. The junction had 14 bases not matched to a gene; V was cut back by 4 bases and J by 9 bases.

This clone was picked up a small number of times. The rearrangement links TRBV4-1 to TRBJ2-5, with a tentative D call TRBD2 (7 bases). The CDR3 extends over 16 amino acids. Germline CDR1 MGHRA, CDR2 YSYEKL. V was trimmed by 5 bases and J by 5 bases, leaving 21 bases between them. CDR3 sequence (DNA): TGCGCCAGCAGCTCTGGGGGGGCGGACCTCCGGGAGACCCAGTACTTC. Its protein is CASSSGGADLRETQYF.

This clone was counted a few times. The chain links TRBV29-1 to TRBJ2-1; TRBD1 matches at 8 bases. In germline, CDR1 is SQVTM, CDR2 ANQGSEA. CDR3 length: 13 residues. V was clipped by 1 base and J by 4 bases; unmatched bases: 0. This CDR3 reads CSVEGTGYNEQFF. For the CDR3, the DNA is TGCAGCGTTGAAGGGACAGGGTACAATGAGCAGTTCTTC.

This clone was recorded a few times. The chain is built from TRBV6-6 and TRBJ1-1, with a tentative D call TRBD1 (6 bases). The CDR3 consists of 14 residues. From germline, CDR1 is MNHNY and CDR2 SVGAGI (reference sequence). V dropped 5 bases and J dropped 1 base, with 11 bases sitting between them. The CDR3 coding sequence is TGTGCCAGCAGTGCCGGCAGGGGGAACACTGAAGCTTTCTTT. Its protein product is CASSAGRGNTEAFF.

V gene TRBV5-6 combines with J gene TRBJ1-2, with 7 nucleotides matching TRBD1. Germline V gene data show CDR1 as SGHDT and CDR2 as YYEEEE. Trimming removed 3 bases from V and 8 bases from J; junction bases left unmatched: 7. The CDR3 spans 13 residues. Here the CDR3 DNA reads TGTGCCAGCAGCTGGGCCGGGACAGAAGGCTACACCTTC. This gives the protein CASSWAGTEGYTF.

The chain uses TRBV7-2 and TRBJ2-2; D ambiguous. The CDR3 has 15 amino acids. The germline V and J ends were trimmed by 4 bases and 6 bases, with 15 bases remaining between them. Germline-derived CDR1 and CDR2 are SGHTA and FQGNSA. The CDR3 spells CASSSQSHVSGELFF. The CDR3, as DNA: TGTGCCAGCAGCTCGCAAAGCCATGTCTCCGGGGAGCTGTTTTTT. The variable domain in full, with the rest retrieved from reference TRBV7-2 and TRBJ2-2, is GAGVSQSPSNKVTEKGKDVELRCDPISGHTALYWYRQSLGQGLEFLIYFQGNSAPDKSGLPSDRFSAERTGGSVSTLTIQRTQQEDSAVYLCASSSQSHVSGELFFGEGSRLTVL.

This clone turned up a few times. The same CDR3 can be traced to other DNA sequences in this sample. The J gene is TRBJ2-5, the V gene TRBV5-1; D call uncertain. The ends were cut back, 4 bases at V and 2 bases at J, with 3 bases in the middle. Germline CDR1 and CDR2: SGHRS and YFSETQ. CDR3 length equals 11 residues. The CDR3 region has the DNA TGCGCCAGCAGCGCTCAAGAGACCCAGTACTTC. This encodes CASSAQETQYF. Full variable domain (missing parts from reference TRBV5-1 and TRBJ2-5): KAGVTQTPRYLIKTRGQQVTLSCSPISGHRSVSWYQQTPGQGLQFLFEYFSETQRNKGNFPGRFSGRQFSNSRSEMNVSTLELGDSALYLCASSAQETQYFGPGTRLLVL.

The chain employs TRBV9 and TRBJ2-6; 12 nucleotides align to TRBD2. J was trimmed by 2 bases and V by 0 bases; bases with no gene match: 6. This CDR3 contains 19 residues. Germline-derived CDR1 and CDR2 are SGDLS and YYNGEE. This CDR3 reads CASSVASSGRATGANVLTF. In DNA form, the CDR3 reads TGTGCCAGCAGCGTAGCTTCTAGCGGGAGGGCCACTGGGGCCAACGTCCTGACTTTC. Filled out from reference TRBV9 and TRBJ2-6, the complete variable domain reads DSGVTQTPKHLITATGQRVTLRCSPRSGDLSVYWYQQSLDQGLQFLIQYYNGEERAKGNILERFSAQQFPDLHSELNLSSLELGDSALYFCASSVASSGRATGANVLTFGAGSRLTVL.

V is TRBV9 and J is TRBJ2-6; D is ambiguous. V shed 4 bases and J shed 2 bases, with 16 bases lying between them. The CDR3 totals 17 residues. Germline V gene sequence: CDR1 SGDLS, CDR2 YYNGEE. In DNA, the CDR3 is TGTGCCAGCAGCTACCTCAGTGGAGTAGCTGGGGCCAACGTCCTGACTTTC. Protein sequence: CASSYLSGVAGANVLTF. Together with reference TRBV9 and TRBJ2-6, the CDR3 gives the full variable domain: DSGVTQTPKHLITATGQRVTLRCSPRSGDLSVYWYQQSLDQGLQFLIQYYNGEERAKGNILERFSAQQFPDLHSELNLSSLELGDSALYFCASSYLSGVAGANVLTFGAGSRLTVL.

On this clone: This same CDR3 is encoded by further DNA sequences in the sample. For the CDR3, the DNA is TGTGCCAGCTCAATTCAAGAGACCCAGTACTTC. The encoded protein is CASSIQETQYF. This chain connects TRBV18 to TRBJ2-5; D unresolved. This CDR3 is built from 11 residues. In germline, CDR1 is KGHSH, CDR2 LQKENI. The V end lost 5 bases, the J end lost 2 bases, and 3 bases lay between the germline ends.

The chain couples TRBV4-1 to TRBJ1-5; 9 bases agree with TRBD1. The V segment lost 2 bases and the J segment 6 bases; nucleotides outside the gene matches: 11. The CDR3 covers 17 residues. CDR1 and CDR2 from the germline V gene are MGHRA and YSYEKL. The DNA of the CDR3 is TGCGCCAGCAGCCAACTCACTGGGACAGGGATGAGTCAGCCCCAGCATTTT. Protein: CASSQLTGTGMSQPQHF.

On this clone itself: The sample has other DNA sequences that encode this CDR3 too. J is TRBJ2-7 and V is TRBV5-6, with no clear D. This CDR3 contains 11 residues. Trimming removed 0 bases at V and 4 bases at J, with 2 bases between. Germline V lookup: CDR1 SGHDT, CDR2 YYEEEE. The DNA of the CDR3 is TGTGCCAGCAGCTTGGGTTACGAGCAGTACTTC. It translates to CASSLGYEQYF.

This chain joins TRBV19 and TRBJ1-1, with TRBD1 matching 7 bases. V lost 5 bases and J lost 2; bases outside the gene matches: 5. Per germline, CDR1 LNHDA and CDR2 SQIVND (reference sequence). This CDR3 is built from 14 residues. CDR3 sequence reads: CASSSDRSNTEAFF. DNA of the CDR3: TGTGCCAGTAGTTCGGACAGGAGTAACACTGAAGCTTTCTTT.

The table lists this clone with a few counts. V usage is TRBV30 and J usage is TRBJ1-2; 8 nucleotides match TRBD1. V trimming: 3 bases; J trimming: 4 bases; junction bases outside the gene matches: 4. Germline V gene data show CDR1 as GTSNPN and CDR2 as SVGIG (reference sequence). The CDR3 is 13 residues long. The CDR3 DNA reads TGTGCCTGGAGCGGGACAGGCCCCTATGGCTACACCTTC. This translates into CAWSGTGPYGYTF.

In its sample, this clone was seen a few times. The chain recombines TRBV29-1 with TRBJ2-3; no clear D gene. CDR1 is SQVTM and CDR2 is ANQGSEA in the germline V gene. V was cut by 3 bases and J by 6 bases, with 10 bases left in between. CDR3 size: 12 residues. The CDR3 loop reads CSVDSGWDTQYF. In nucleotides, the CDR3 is TGCAGCGTTGATTCCGGTTGGGATACGCAGTATTTT.

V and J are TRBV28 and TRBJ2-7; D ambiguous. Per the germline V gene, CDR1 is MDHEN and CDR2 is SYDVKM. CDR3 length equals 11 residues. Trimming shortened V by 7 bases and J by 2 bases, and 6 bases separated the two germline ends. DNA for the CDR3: TGTGCCAGCACAGGACCCTACGAGCAGTACTTC. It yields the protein CASTGPYEQYF. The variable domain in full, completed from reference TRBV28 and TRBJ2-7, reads DVKVTQSSRYLVKRTGEKVFLECVQDMDHENMFWYRQDPGLGLRLIYFSYDVKMKEKGDIPEGYSVSREKKERFSLILESASTNQTSMYLCASTGPYEQYFGPGTRLTVT.

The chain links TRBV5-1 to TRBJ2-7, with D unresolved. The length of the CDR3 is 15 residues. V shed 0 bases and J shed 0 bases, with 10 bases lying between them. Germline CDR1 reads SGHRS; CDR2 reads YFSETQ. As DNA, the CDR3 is TGCGCCAGCAGCTTGGATGGAGTTGCCTCCTACGAGCAGTACTTC. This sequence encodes CASSLDGVASYEQYF.